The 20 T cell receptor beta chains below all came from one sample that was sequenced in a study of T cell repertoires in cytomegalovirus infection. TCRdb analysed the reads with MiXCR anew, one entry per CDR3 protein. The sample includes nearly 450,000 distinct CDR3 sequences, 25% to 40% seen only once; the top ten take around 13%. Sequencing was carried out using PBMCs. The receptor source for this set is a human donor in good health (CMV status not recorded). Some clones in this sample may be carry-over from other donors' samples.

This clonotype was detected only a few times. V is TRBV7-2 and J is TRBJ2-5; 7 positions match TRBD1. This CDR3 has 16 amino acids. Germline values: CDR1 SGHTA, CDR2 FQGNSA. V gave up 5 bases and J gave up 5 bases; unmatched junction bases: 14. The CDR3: CASSTHRGQGVETQYF. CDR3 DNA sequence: TGTGCCAGCAGCACCCACAGGGGCCAGGGGGTTGAGACCCAGTACTTC.

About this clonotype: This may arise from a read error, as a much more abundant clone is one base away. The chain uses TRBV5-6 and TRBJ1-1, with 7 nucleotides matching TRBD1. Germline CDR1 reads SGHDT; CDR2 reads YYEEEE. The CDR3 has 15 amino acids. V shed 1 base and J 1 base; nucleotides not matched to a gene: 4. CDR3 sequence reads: CASSLTGVPNTEAFF. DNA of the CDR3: TGTGCCAGCAGCTTGACAGGGGTCCCGAACACTGAAGCTTTCTTT.

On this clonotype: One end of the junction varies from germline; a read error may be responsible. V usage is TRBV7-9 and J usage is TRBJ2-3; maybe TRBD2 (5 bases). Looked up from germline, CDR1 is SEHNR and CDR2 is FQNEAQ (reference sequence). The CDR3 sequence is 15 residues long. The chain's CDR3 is CDSPPWERRTDTQYF. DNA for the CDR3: TGTGACAGCCCCCCCTGGGAGCGGAGGACAGATACGCAGTATTTT.

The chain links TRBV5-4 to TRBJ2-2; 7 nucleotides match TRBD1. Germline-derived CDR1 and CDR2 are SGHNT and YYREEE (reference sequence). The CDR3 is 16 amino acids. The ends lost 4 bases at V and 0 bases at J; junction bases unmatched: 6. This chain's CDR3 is CASSPAGTANTGELFF. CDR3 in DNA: TGTGCCAGCAGCCCGGCCGGGACAGCGAACACCGGGGAGCTGTTTTTT.

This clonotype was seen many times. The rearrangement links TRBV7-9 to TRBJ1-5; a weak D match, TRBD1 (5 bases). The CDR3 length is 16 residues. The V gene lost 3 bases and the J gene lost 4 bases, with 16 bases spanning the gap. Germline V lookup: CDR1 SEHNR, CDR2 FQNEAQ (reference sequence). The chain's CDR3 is CASSFWPAGTNQPQHF. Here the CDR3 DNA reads TGTGCCAGCAGCTTTTGGCCTGCAGGGACTAATCAGCCCCAGCATTTT.

The CDR3, as DNA: TGTGCCAGCAGCTTAGGACTGGCAGTAAGTGGTGAGCAGTTCTTC. Residues: CASSLGLAVSGEQFF. V is TRBV7-9 and J is TRBJ2-1; D is uncertain. Trimming took off 1 base at V and 9 bases at J, with 16 bases between the two ends. This CDR3 has 15 residues. CDR1 and CDR2 (germline): SEHNR, FQNEAQ (reference sequence).

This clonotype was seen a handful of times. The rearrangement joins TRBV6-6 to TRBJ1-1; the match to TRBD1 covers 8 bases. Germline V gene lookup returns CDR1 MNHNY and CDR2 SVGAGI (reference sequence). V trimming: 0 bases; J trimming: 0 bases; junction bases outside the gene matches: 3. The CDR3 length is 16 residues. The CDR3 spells CASSYSRTGLNTEAFF. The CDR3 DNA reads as TGTGCCAGCAGTTACTCTAGGACAGGGTTGAACACTGAAGCTTTCTTT.

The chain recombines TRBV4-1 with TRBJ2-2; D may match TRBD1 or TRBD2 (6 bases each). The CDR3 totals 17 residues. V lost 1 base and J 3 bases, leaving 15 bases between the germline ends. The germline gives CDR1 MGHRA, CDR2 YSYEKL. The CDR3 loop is CASSQAPGAGDTGELFF. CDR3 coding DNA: TGCGCCAGCAGCCAAGCACCGGGGGCGGGCGACACCGGGGAGCTGTTTTTT.

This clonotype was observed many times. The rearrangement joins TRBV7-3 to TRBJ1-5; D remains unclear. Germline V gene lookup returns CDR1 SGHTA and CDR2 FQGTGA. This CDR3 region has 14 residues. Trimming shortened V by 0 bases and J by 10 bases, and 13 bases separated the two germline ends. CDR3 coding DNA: TGTGCCAGCAGCTTAACCCCCGAGCTAGGACCCCAGCATTTT. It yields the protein CASSLTPELGPQHF.

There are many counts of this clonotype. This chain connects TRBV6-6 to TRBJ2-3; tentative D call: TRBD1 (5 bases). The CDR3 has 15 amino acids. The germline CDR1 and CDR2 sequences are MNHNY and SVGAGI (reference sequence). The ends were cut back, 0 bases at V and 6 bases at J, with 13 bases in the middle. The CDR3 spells CASSYSKRGQDTQYF. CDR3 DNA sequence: TGTGCCAGCAGTTACTCGAAAAGGGGTCAGGATACGCAGTATTTT.

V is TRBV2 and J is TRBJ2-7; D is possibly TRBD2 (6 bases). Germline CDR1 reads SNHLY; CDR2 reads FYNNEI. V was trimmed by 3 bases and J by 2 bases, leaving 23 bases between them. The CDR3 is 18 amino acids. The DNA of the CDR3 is TGTGCCAGCAGTGATCGGCCACGGGGGATTACCTCGACCTACGAGCAGTACTTC. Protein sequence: CASSDRPRGITSTYEQYF.

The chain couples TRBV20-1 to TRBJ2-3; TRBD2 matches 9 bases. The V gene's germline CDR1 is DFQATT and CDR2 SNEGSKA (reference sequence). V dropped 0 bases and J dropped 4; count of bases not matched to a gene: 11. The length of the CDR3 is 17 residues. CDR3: CSARDVNPSGNPDTQYF. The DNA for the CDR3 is TGCAGTGCTAGAGATGTAAATCCTAGCGGGAACCCAGATACGCAGTATTTT.

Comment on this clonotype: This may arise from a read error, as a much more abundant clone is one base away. In DNA, the CDR3 is TGTGCCAGCCTTTGGACCCTCGGGACAGGGCCCTACAAGCAGTACTTC. Translated, it gives CASLWTLGTGPYKQYF. The chain employs TRBV12-3 or TRBV12-4 and TRBJ2-7; 9 bases are shared with TRBD1. The CDR3 totals 16 residues.

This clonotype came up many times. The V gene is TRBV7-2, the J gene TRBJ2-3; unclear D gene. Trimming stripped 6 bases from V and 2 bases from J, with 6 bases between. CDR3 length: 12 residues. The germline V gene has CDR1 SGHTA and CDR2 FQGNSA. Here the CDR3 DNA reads TGTGCCAGCAGTGCCCCCACAGATACGCAGTATTTT. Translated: CASSAPTDTQYF.

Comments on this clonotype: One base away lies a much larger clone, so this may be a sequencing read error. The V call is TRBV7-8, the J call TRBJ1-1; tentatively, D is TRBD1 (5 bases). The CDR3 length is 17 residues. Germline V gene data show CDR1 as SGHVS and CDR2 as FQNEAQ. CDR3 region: CVSSLSYRTHMNTEAFF. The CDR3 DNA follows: TGTGTCAGCAGCTTAAGTTATAGGACACACATGAACACTGAAGCTTTCTTT.

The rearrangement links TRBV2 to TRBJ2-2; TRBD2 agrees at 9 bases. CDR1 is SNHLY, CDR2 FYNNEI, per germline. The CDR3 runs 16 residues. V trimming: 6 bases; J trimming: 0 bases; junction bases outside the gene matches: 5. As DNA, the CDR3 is TGTGCCAGCAGACGAAGACTAGCGGCGAACACCGGGGAGCTGTTTTTT. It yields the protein CASRRRLAANTGELFF.

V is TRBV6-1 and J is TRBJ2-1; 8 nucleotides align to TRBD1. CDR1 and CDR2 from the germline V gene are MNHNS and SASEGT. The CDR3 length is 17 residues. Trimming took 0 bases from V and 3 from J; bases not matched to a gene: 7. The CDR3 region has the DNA TGTGCCAGCAGTGAAGCTCGGTCAGGGGGCTTCTACAATGAGCAGTTCTTC. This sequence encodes CASSEARSGGFYNEQFF.

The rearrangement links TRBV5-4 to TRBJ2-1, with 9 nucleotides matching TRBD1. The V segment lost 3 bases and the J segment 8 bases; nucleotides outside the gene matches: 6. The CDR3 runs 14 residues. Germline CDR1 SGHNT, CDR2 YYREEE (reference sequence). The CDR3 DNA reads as TGTGCCAGCAGCTCGGGACAGGGTAACTATGAGCAGTTCTTC. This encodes CASSSGQGNYEQFF.

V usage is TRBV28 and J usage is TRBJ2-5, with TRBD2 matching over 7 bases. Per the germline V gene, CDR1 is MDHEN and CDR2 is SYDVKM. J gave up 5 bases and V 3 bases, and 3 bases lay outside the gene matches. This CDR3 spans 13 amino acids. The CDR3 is CASSFTGGETQYF. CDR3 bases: TGTGCCAGCAGTTTTACGGGGGGTGAGACCCAGTACTTC.

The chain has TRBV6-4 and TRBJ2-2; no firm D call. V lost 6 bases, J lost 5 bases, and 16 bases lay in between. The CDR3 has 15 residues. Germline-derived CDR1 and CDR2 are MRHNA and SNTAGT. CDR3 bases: TGTGCCAGCAGCCTAAATTCTGCAGAAACCGGGGAGCTGTTTTTT. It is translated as CASSLNSAETGELFF.